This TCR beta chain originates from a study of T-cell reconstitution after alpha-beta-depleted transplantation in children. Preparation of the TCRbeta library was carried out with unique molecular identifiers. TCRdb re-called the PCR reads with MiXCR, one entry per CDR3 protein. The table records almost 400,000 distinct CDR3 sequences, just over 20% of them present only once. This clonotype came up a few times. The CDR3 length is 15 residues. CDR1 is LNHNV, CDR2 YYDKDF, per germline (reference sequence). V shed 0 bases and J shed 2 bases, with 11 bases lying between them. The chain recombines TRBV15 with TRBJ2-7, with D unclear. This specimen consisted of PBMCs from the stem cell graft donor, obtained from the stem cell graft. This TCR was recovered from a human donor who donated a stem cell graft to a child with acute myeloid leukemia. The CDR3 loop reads CATSRDRLTTYEQYF. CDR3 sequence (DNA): TGTGCCACCAGCAGAGATCGGCTCACAACCTACGAGCAGTACTTC.